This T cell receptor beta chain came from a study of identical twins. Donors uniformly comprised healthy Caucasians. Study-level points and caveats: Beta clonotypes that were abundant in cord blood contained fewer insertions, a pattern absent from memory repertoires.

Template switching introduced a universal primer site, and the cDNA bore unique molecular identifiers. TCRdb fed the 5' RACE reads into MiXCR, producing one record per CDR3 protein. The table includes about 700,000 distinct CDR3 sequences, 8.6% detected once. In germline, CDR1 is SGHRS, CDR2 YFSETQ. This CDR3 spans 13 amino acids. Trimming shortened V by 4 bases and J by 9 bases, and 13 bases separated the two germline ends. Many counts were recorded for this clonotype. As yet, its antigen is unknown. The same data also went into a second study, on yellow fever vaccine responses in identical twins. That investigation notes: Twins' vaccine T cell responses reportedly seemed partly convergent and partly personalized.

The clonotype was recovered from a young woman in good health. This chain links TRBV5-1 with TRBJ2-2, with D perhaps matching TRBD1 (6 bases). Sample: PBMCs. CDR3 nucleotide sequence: TGCGCCAGCAGCCTAAACAGGGACCGGGAGCTGTTTTTT. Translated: CASSLNRDRELFF. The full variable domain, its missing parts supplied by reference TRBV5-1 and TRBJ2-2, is KAGVTQTPRYLIKTRGQQVTLSCSPISGHRSVSWYQQTPGQGLQFLFEYFSETQRNKGNFPGRFSGRQFSNSRSEMNVSTLELGDSALYLCASSLNRDRELFFGEGSRLTVL.